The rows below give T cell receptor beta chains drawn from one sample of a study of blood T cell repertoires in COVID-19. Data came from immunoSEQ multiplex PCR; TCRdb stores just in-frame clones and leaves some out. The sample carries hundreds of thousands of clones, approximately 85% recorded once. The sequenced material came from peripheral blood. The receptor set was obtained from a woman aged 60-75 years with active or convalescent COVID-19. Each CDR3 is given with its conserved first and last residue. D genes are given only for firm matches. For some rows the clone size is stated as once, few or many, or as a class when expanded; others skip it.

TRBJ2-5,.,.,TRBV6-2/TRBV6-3,CASSLWARETQYF,TGTGCCAGCAGTCTGTGGGCCAGGGAGACCCAGTACTTC
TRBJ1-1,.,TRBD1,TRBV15,CATSSRQGETEAFF,TGTGCCACCAGCAGCCGACAGGGCGAAACTGAAGCTTTCTTT
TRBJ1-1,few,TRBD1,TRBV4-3,CASSQEAGQGNTEAFF,TGCGCCAGCAGCCAAGAAGCGGGACAGGGAAACACTGAAGCTTTCTTT
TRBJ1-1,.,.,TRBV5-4,CASREGTEAFF,TGTGCCAGCCGCGAGGGCACTGAAGCTTTCTTT
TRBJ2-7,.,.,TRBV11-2,CASSLEVRQTYEQYF,TGTGCCAGCAGCTTAGAGGTGCGGCAGACCTACGAGCAGTACTTC
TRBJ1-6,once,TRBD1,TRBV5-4,CASSLLQGADSPLHF,TGTGCCAGCAGCTTGTTACAGGGGGCGGATTCACCCCTCCACTTT
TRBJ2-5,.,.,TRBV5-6,CASSLLRRGWETQYF,TGTGCCAGCAGCCTCCTCCGGAGGGGTTGGGAGACCCAGTACTTC
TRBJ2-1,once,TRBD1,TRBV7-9,CASSPRDRRVGNEQFF,TGTGCCAGCAGCCCCAGGGACAGGAGGGTGGGCAATGAGCAGTTCTTC
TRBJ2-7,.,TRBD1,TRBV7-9,CASSLTGFHEQYF,TGTGCCAGCAGCTTGACAGGGTTCCACGAGCAGTACTTC
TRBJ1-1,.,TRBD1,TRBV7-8,CASSVDRGRSTEAFF,TGTGCCAGCAGCGTGGACAGGGGAAGAAGCACTGAAGCTTTCTTT
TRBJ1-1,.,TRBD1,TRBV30,CAWSVQGGNAFF,TGTGCCTGGAGTGTACAGGGGGGAAATGCTTTCTTT
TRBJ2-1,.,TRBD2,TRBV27,CASSLKAGRYNEQFF,TGTGCCAGCAGTTTAAAAGCGGGGAGGTACAATGAGCAGTTCTTC
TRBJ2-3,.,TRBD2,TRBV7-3,CASSLRPAAGVATDTQYF,TGTGCCAGCAGCTTAAGGCCGGCGGCGGGGGTTGCTACAGATACGCAGTATTTT
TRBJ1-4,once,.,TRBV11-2,CASSPRWTAGEKLFF,TGTGCCAGCAGCCCCCGCTGGACGGCGGGGGAAAAACTGTTTTTT
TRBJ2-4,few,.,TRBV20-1,CSASGVGAEDIQYF,TGCAGTGCTAGTGGGGTGGGGGCCGAGGACATTCAGTACTTC
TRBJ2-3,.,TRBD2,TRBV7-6,CASSPGWTSGLSTDTQYF,TGTGCCAGCAGCCCAGGGTGGACTAGCGGCCTTAGCACAGATACGCAGTATTTT
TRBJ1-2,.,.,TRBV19,CASKSDSKGNYGYTF,TGTGCCAGTAAGTCGGACAGCAAGGGCAACTATGGCTACACCTTC
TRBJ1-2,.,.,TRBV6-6,CASSPTGDYGYTF,TGTGCCAGCAGCCCAACAGGTGACTATGGCTACACCTTC
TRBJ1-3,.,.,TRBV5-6,CASSFLEGGNTIYF,TGTGCCAGCAGCTTTCTTGAGGGTGGAAACACCATATATTTT
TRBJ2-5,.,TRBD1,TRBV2,CASTRQGARQETQYF,TGTGCCAGCACCAGACAGGGGGCGCGACAAGAGACCCAGTACTTC
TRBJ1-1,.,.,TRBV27,CASSFELRGEAFF,TGTGCCAGCAGTTTTGAGCTGCGAGGGGAAGCTTTCTTT
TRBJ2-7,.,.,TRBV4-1,CASSQDLREQYF,TGCGCCAGCAGCCAAGATTTGAGGGAGCAGTACTTC
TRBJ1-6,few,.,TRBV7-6,CASSSDSPWNSPLHF,TGTGCCAGCAGCTCGGACAGTCCTTGGAATTCACCCCTCCACTTT
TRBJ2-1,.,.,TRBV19,CASRPGHIGQQFF,TGTGCCAGTAGACCGGGACATATAGGCCAGCAGTTCTTC
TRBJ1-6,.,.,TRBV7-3,CASSELDSSNSPLHF,TGTGCCAGCAGCGAACTGGACAGTTCTAATTCACCCCTCCACTTT
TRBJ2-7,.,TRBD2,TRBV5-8,CASSYGLAGGSYYEQYF,TGTGCCAGCAGCTACGGGCTAGCGGGGGGTTCCTACTACGAGCAGTACTTC
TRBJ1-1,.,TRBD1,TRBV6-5,CASRDGTGDTEAFF,TGTGCCAGCAGGGACGGGACAGGGGACACTGAAGCTTTCTTT
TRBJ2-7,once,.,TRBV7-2,CASSPDAGRFEQYF,TGTGCCAGCAGCCCGGACGCAGGGAGGTTCGAGCAGTACTTC
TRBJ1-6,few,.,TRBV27,CASKEGGNSPLHF,TGTGCCAGCAAGGAGGGTGGCAATTCACCCCTCCACTTT
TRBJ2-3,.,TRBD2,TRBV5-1,CASSSGGGAGDTQYF,TGCGCCAGCAGCTCGGGCGGGGGGGCAGGAGATACGCAGTATTTT
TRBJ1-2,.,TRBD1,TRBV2,CASGPIGTEILGYTF,TGTGCCAGCGGGCCAATAGGGACAGAAATTCTTGGCTACACCTTC
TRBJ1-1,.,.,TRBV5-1,CASSARAGDTPTTEAFF,TGCGCCAGCAGCGCCAGGGCAGGGGACACCCCAACCACTGAAGCTTTCTTT
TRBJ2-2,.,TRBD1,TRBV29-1,CSVEGQFTGELFF,TGCAGCGTTGAGGGACAGTTCACCGGGGAGCTGTTTTTT
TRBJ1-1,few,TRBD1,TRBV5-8,CASSPDRGRDGTEAFF,TGTGCCAGCAGCCCGGACAGGGGGCGAGATGGTACTGAAGCTTTCTTT
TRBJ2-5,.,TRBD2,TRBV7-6,CASSLLATGGETQYF,TGTGCCAGCAGCTTACTAGCGACCGGGGGGGAGACCCAGTACTTC
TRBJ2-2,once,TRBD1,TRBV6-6,CASWNRGNTGELFF,TGTGCCAGCTGGAACAGGGGGAACACCGGGGAGCTGTTTTTT
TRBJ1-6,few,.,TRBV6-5,CASSRVEDSPLHF,TGTGCCAGCAGCAGAGTTGAGGATTCACCCCTCCACTTT
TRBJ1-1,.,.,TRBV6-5,CASSYDRLSEAFF,TGTGCCAGCAGTTACGATCGGTTGTCTGAAGCTTTCTTT
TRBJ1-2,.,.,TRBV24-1,CATSDSDRSGYTF,TGTGCCACCAGTGATTCTGACAGAAGTGGCTACACCTTC
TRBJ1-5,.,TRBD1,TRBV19,CASSIDRGSNQPQHF,TGTGCCAGTAGTATAGACAGGGGGAGCAATCAGCCCCAGCATTTT
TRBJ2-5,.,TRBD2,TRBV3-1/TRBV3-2,CASSRTSTGGNWETQYF,TGTGCCAGCAGCCGCACATCAACGGGAGGTAACTGGGAGACCCAGTACTTC
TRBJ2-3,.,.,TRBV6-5,CASSYSGRDTQYF,TGTGCCAGCAGTTACTCGGGGAGAGATACGCAGTATTTT
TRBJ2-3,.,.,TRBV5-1,CASSLSADTQYF,TGCGCCAGCAGCTTGAGCGCAGATACGCAGTATTTT
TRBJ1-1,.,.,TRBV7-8,CASSREHLTMNTEAFF,TGTGCCAGCAGCCGAGAGCATTTGACAATGAACACTGAAGCTTTCTTT
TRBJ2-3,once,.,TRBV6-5,CASSYLGGTDTQYF,TGTGCCAGCAGTTACTTAGGGGGCACAGATACGCAGTATTTT
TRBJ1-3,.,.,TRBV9,CASSVVPEISGNTIYF,TGTGCCAGCAGCGTAGTCCCGGAGATCTCTGGAAACACCATATATTTT
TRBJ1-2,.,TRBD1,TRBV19,CASSDRYYGYTF,TGTGCCAGCTCGGACAGGTACTATGGCTACACCTTC
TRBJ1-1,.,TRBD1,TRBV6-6,CASSDRGQANTEAFF,TGTGCCAGCAGCGACAGGGGGCAAGCGAACACTGAAGCTTTCTTT
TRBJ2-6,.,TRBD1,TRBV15,CATSRPPGTGWSGANVLTF,TGTGCCACCAGCAGACCGCCTGGGACAGGGTGGTCTGGGGCCAACGTCCTGACTTTC
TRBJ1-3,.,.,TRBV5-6,CASSTTLSSGNTIYF,TGTGCCAGCAGCACTACCCTGAGCTCTGGAAACACCATATATTTT
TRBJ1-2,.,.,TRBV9,CASGRESYTF,TGTGCCAGCGGGAGGGAGAGCTACACCTTC
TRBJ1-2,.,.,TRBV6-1,CASSEGGGLYGYTF,TGTGCCAGCAGTGAAGGTGGGGGCCTCTATGGCTACACCTTC
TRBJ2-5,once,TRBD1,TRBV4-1,CASSQDRQGPQETQYF,TGCGCCAGCAGCCAAGACAGACAGGGTCCCCAAGAGACCCAGTACTTC
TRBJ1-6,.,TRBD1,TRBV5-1,CASSLVGQANSPLHF,TGCGCCAGCAGCTTGGTTGGACAGGCTAATTCACCCCTCCACTTT